The 26 T cell receptor beta chains listed next were all sequenced from one sample in a study of blood T cell repertoires in COVID-19. The protocol was immunoSEQ multiplex PCR, while the TCRdb copy is restricted to in-frame clones and leaves out a portion. The sample consists of approximately 300,000 clones, 85% to 95% of them appearing once. The sequencing sample was made of PBMCs or T cells enriched from blood (not recorded which). The source is a woman aged 25 to 39 who had been exposed to COVID-19.

V and J are TRBV5-4 and TRBJ1-3, with 7 bases identical to TRBD1. CDR3 length: 15 residues. Germline V gene sequence: CDR1 SGHNT, CDR2 YYREEE (reference sequence). Trimming at V came to 1 base and at J to 4 bases, leaving 5 bases not matched to a gene. CDR3 in DNA: TGTGCCAGCAGCTTGTCACAGGGGCCGGGAAACACCATATATTTT. As protein: CASSLSQGPGNTIYF. The full variable domain, with the rest looked up from reference TRBV5-4 and TRBJ1-3, is ETGVTQSPTHLIKTRGQQVTLRCSSQSGHNTVSWYQQALGQGPQFIFQYYREEENGRGNFPPRFSGLQFPNYSSELNVNALELDDSALYLCASSLSQGPGNTIYFGEGSWLTVV.

The chain combines TRBV5-4 with TRBJ1-1, with D possibly matching TRBD1 (6 bases). CDR1 is SGHNT and CDR2 is YYREEE in the germline V gene (reference sequence). The CDR3 has 15 amino acids. With 4 bases removed from V and 1 base from J, the gap between germline ends came to 14 bases. CDR3 sequence reads: CASSRDRTTNTEAFF. The CDR3 DNA is TGTGCCAGCAGCCGTGACAGGACAACGAACACTGAAGCTTTCTTT.

The chain couples TRBV30 to TRBJ1-1; unclear D gene. Between the trimmed V and J ends, which lost 1 base and 10 bases, there was a span of 13 bases. CDR3 length: 12 amino acids. Germline assignment: CDR1 GTSNPN and CDR2 SVGIG (reference sequence). The CDR3 nucleotides are TGTGCCTGGAGTGGAAACGTACCAGGAGCTTTCTTT. Its translation: CAWSGNVPGAFF. Using reference TRBV30 and TRBJ1-1 for the parts outside the CDR3, the full variable domain is SQTIHQWPATLVQPVGSPLSLECTVEGTSNPNLYWYRQAAGRGLQLLFYSVGIGQISSEVPQNLSASRPQDRQFILSSKKLLLSDSGFYLCAWSGNVPGAFFGQGTRLTVV.

The chain links TRBV14 to TRBJ2-3, with unresolved D. The CDR3 spans 17 residues. From germline, CDR1 is SGHDN and CDR2 FVKESK. V lost 1 base and J lost 2, with 16 bases in between. The CDR3 sequence: CASSQGLFYTSTDTQYF. DNA for the CDR3: TGTGCCAGCAGCCAAGGACTTTTCTACACTTCCACAGATACGCAGTATTTT.

This chain uses TRBV29-1 with TRBJ1-2; D call uncertain. The CDR3 extends over 11 amino acids. Germline CDR1 and CDR2: SQVTM and ANQGSEA. V was pared by 7 bases and J by 4 bases, with 10 bases between. For the CDR3, the DNA is TGCAGCGGAATGTCTACCTATGGCTACACCTTC. Amino acid sequence: CSGMSTYGYTF.

The chain has TRBV4-1 and TRBJ1-6, with D possibly being TRBD1 (6 bases). The ends were cut back, 5 bases at V and 0 bases at J, with 14 bases in the middle. CDR3 length: 17 residues. The germline V gene has CDR1 MGHRA and CDR2 YSYEKL. As DNA, the CDR3 is TGCGCCAGCAGCGAAGGGGGGCCTAGCTCCTATAATTCACCCCTCCACTTT. As protein: CASSEGGPSSYNSPLHF.

This chain links TRBV2 with TRBJ1-1, with D perhaps TRBD1 (6 bases). CDR3 length equals 14 residues. Trimming cost V 6 bases and J 5 bases, with 16 bases left between them. CDR1 is SNHLY and CDR2 is FYNNEI in the germline V gene. CDR3 DNA: TGTGCCAGCAGGTGGAGTGGGGGCAAAACTGAAGCTTTCTTT. It translates to CASRWSGGKTEAFF.

The genes are TRBV4-3 and TRBJ2-3; possible D gene TRBD1, 6 bases. V lost 4 bases, J lost 2 bases, and 13 bases lay in between. This CDR3 spans 15 amino acids. CDR1 LGHNA and CDR2 YSLEER come from the germline V gene. As DNA, the CDR3 is TGCGCCAGCAGCCTGGGACACACAGTCACAGATACGCAGTATTTT. Its translation: CASSLGHTVTDTQYF.

This chain joins TRBV6-1 and TRBJ1-2; the match to TRBD1 covers 7 bases. Germline CDR1 reads MNHNS; CDR2 reads SASEGT. J gave up 4 bases and V 2 bases, and 4 bases lay outside the gene matches. The CDR3 covers 14 residues. CDR3 amino acids: CASSELRDSYGYTF. The CDR3 coding sequence is TGTGCCAGCAGTGAACTCCGGGACAGCTATGGCTACACCTTC.

CDR3 DNA sequence: TGTGCCACCTCACAGGGATTTAACACTGAAGCTTTCTTT. The encoded protein is CATSQGFNTEAFF. This chain joins TRBV25-1 and TRBJ1-1; tentatively, D is TRBD1 (6 bases). Germline loops: CDR1 MGHDK, CDR2 SYGVNS. The CDR3 extends over 13 amino acids. The V gene lost 10 bases and the J gene lost 2 bases, with 14 bases spanning the gap.

This clone has just one count. This rearrangement joins TRBV19 to TRBJ2-2, with 8 bases fitting TRBD2. The trim removed 5 bases at V and 7 bases at J, leaving 6 bases unmatched. Germline CDR1 is LNHDA and CDR2 is SQIVND (reference sequence). This CDR3 is built from 14 residues. The chain's CDR3 is CASSPGTSYGELFF. The CDR3 DNA reads as TGTGCCAGTAGTCCCGGGACTAGTTACGGGGAGCTGTTTTTT.

This chain joins TRBV20-1 and TRBJ2-5; TRBD2 aligns across 7 bases. The ends lost 3 bases at V and 0 bases at J; junction bases unmatched: 7. Germline CDR1 is DFQATT and CDR2 is SNEGSKA (reference sequence). The CDR3 contains 15 residues. The CDR3 is CSASITSAYQETQYF. CDR3 bases: TGCAGTGCTAGTATTACTAGCGCGTACCAAGAGACCCAGTACTTC.

The table lists this clone with a count of one. The chain joins TRBV6-5 to TRBJ1-6; D might be TRBD1 (5 bases). The germline V and J ends were trimmed by 3 bases and 6 bases, with 9 bases remaining between them. The CDR3 length is 14 residues. The germline gives CDR1 MNHEY, CDR2 SVGAGI. The CDR3 spells CASSYAGFNSPLHF. As DNA, the CDR3 is TGTGCCAGCAGTTATGCAGGGTTTAATTCACCCCTCCACTTT.

The chain couples TRBV6-2 or TRBV6-3 to TRBJ2-5; tentatively, D is TRBD2 (5 bases). Between the trimmed V and J ends, which lost 6 bases and 5 bases, there was a span of 19 bases. Per germline, CDR1 MNHEY and CDR2 SVGEGT. This CDR3 is built from 15 residues. CDR3 DNA: TGTGCCAGCAGCACCAACACTAGGTCCTGGGAGACCCAGTACTTC. Its protein is CASSTNTRSWETQYF.

The V and J genes are TRBV19 and TRBJ1-5; 7 bases agree with TRBD1. Germline values: CDR1 LNHDA, CDR2 SQIVND (reference sequence). V was clipped by 7 bases and J by 5 bases; unmatched bases: 11. This CDR3 spans 15 amino acids. Written as DNA, the CDR3 is TGTGCCAGTACCGGCGAGGGGGCGAACGATCAGCCCCAGCATTTT. This encodes CASTGEGANDQPQHF. Together with reference TRBV19 and TRBJ1-5, the CDR3 gives the full variable domain: DGGITQSPKYLFRKEGQNVTLSCEQNLNHDAMYWYRQDPGQGLRLIYYSQIVNDFQKGDIAEGYSVSREKKESFPLTVTSAQKNPTAFYLCASTGEGANDQPQHFGDGTRLSIL.

This clone was found once. The rearrangement links TRBV19 to TRBJ2-1, with D possibly being TRBD1 (6 bases). Germline assignment: CDR1 LNHDA and CDR2 SQIVND (reference sequence). V lost 6 bases and J lost 2, with 23 bases in between. CDR3 length: 18 residues. CDR3 protein: CASSIGSDPRTAYNEQFF. The CDR3 DNA is TGTGCCAGTAGCATCGGTAGCGATCCCAGGACAGCCTACAATGAGCAGTTCTTC.

The chain joins TRBV6-2 or TRBV6-3 to TRBJ1-4, with D hard to call. CDR3 length equals 16 residues. Trimming pared 2 bases from V and 7 bases from J, leaving 17 bases between. CDR1 and CDR2 from the germline V gene are MNHEY and SVGEGT. The CDR3 coding sequence is TGTGCCAGCAGTTACCTTCCAGGAGGGAAGGGTGAAAAACTGTTTTTT. It encodes CASSYLPGGKGEKLFF.

The chain employs TRBV5-5 and TRBJ2-6, with TRBD1 as a possible D gene (6 bases). The CDR3 is 19 residues long. Trimming pared 1 base from V and 0 bases from J, leaving 17 bases between. CDR1 is SGHKS and CDR2 is YYEKEE in the germline V gene (reference sequence). Written as DNA, the CDR3 is TGTGCCAGCAGCTTGCTCTTTATGGCAGGGGACTCTGGGGCCAACGTCCTGACTTTC. It specifies CASSLLFMAGDSGANVLTF.

The rearrangement joins TRBV5-1 to TRBJ1-4; 7 positions agree with TRBD1. Per germline, CDR1 SGHRS and CDR2 YFSETQ. CDR3 length: 15 residues. With V trimmed by 6 bases and J by 2 bases, 7 bases remained unmatched. The CDR3 loop is CASKGPGGTNEKLFF. CDR3 DNA: TGCGCCAGCAAAGGACCAGGGGGGACTAATGAAAAACTGTTTTTT.

The genes are TRBV18 and TRBJ1-5; D gene uncertain. This CDR3 is built from 13 residues. In germline, CDR1 is KGHSH, CDR2 LQKENI. V shed 3 bases and J shed 0 bases, with 3 bases lying between them. CDR3 in DNA: TGTGCCAGCTCACCTAATAGCAATCAGCCCCAGCATTTT. This translates into CASSPNSNQPQHF.

V usage is TRBV9 and J usage is TRBJ1-6; TRBD1 matches at 8 bases. The V and J ends lost 3 bases and 0 bases, in that order; junction bases with no gene match: 5. The CDR3 loop spans 17 amino acids. The germline V gene has CDR1 SGDLS and CDR2 YYNGEE. Here the CDR3 DNA reads TGTGCCAGCAGCGCGGGACAGGCGAGCTCCTATAATTCACCCCTCCACTTT. This codes for CASSAGQASSYNSPLHF.

This sequence joins TRBV6-5 and TRBJ2-3, with a weak D call TRBD1 (5 bases). Germline-derived CDR1 and CDR2 are MNHEY and SVGAGI. This CDR3 is 13 amino acids long. Trimming left V 6 bases short and J 8 bases short, with 15 bases between. The chain's CDR3 is CASRTRGSGTQYF. In DNA, the CDR3 is TGTGCCAGCAGGACAAGGGGATCCGGTACGCAGTATTTT.

The V and J genes are TRBV6-5 and TRBJ2-2, with TRBD2 identical over 7 bases. The ends lost 7 bases at V and 4 bases at J; junction bases unmatched: 9. This CDR3 region has 15 residues. The germline CDR1 and CDR2 sequences are MNHEY and SVGAGI. The CDR3 spells CASKEAGVPTGELFF. The CDR3 DNA follows: TGTGCCAGCAAAGAGGCGGGGGTTCCCACCGGGGAGCTGTTTTTT.

The V gene is TRBV9, the J gene TRBJ1-2; 8 bases match TRBD1. V dropped 3 bases and J dropped 2; count of bases not matched to a gene: 9. The CDR3 sequence is 16 residues long. Germline assignment: CDR1 SGDLS and CDR2 YYNGEE. CDR3 DNA sequence: TGTGCCAGCAGCGCGAATAACAGGGGGTGGAACTATGGCTACACCTTC. This sequence encodes CASSANNRGWNYGYTF. Looking up the rest from reference TRBV9 and TRBJ1-2 gives the full variable domain: DSGVTQTPKHLITATGQRVTLRCSPRSGDLSVYWYQQSLDQGLQFLIQYYNGEERAKGNILERFSAQQFPDLHSELNLSSLELGDSALYFCASSANNRGWNYGYTFGSGTRLTVV.

This chain connects TRBV7-3 to TRBJ2-3; TRBD2 is a possible D gene (5 bases). The ends were cut back, 4 bases at V and 0 bases at J, with 8 bases in the middle. Germline V gene data show CDR1 as SGHTA and CDR2 as FQGTGA. The CDR3 has 14 amino acids. CDR3 sequence: CASSWTGSTDTQYF. The CDR3 DNA is TGTGCCAGCAGCTGGACTGGAAGCACAGATACGCAGTATTTT. Looking up the rest from reference TRBV7-3 and TRBJ2-3 gives the full variable domain: GAGVSQTPSNKVTEKGKYVELRCDPISGHTALYWYRQSLGQGPEFLIYFQGTGAADDSGLPNDRFFAVRPEGSVSTLKIQRTERGDSAVYLCASSWTGSTDTQYFGPGTRLTVL.

V gene TRBV19 combines with J gene TRBJ1-2, with TRBD1 identical over 7 bases. The CDR3 runs 14 residues. Looked up from germline, CDR1 is LNHDA and CDR2 is SQIVND (reference sequence). The J segment lost 1 base and the V segment lost 3 bases, leaving 2 bases of the junction unmatched. The CDR3 nucleotides are TGTGCCAGTAGTATGGGACAGATTAACTATGGCTACACCTTC. Protein product: CASSMGQINYGYTF.